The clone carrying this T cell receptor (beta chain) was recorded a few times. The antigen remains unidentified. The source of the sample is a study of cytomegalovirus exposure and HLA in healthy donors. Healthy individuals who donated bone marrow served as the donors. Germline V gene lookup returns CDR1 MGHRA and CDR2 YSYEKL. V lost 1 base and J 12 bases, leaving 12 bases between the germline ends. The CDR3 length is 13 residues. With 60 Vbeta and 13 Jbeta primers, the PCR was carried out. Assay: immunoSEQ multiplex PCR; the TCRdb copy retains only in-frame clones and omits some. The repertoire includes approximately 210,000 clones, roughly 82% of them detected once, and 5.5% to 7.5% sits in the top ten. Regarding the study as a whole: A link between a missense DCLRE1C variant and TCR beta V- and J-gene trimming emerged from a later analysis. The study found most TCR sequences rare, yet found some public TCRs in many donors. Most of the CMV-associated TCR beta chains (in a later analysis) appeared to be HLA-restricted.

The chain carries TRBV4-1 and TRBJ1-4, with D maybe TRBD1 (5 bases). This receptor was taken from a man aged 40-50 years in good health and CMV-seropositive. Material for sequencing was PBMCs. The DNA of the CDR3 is TGCGCCAGCAGCCAAGGTTGGGGCCTACAACTGTTTTTT. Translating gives CASSQGWGLQLFF.